Sequencing of this TCR beta chain was carried out in a study of cytomegalovirus exposure and HLA in healthy donors. Across the study: One earlier analysis, a look at approximately 180 million T cells, found about 100 million unique TCR beta sequences.

Germline CDR1 reads SGHTA; CDR2 reads FQGNSA. Trimming removed 5 bases from V and 2 bases from J, with 16 bases in between. CDR3 length: 16 amino acids. PCR primers comprised 60 Vbeta and 13 Jbeta primers. Libraries were prepared by immunoSEQ multiplex PCR; TCRdb keeps only in-frame clonotypes and omits some of them. This sample has about 150,000 clones; about 76% occur once, and the top ten carry roughly 4%. The specimen was PBMCs. This TCR was sampled from a human donor in good health. The rearrangement joins TRBV7-2 to TRBJ1-3; D may be TRBD1 (6 bases). The CDR3 region has the DNA TGTGCCAGCAGCCATATCATGACAGGCCCTGGAAACACCATATATTTT. Residues: CASSHIMTGPGNTIYF.